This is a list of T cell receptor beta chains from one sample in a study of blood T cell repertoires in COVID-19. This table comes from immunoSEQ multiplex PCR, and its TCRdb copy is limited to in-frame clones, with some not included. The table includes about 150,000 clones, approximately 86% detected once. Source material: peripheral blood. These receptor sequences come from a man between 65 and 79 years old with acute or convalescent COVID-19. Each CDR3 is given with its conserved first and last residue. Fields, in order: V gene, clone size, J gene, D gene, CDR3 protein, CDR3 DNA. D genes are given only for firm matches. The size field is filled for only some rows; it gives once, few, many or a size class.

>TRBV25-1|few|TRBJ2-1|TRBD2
CASSELAGVGYGQFF
TGTGCCAGCAGTGAACTAGCGGGAGTGGGGTACGGGCAGTTCTTC
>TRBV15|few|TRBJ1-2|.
CATSTGTGAGGPRWGYTF
TGTGCCACCAGCACAGGGACGGGAGCGGGAGGGCCGCGCTGGGGCTACACCTTC
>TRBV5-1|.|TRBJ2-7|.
CASSLQASSSYEQYF
TGCGCCAGCAGCTTGCAGGCCTCGAGCTCCTACGAGCAGTACTTC
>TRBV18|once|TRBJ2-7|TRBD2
CASSGLAESSYEQYF
TGTGCCAGCTCAGGCCTAGCGGAAAGCTCCTACGAGCAGTACTTC
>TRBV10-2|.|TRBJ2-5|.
CASSESDYGGTQYF
TGCGCCAGCAGTGAATCCGACTACGGTGGGACCCAGTACTTC
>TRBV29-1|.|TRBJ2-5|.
CSGNLIGGETQYF
TGCAGCGGGAATTTGATAGGGGGAGAGACCCAGTACTTC
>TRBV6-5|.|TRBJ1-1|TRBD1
CASSSGTEVAFF
TGTGCCAGCAGTTCCGGGACAGAAGTAGCTTTCTTT
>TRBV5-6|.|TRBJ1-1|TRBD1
CASTLGRGQGGNTEAFF
TGTGCCAGCACACTGGGGCGAGGACAGGGGGGGAACACTGAAGCTTTCTTT
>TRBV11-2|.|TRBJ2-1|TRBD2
CASSKISGRAVNEQFF
TGTGCCAGCAGCAAAATTAGCGGGAGGGCCGTCAATGAGCAGTTCTTC
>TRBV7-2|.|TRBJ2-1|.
CASSLSRRQTRNEQFF
TGTGCCAGCAGCTTAAGCCGGAGGCAGACGCGCAATGAGCAGTTCTTC
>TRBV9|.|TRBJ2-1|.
CASSTLAGEQFF
TGTGCCAGCAGCACCTTAGCCGGTGAGCAGTTCTTC
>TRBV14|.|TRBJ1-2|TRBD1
CASSPDRGYGYTF
TGTGCCAGCAGCCCTGACAGGGGATATGGCTACACCTTC
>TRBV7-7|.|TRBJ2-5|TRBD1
CASSLVGGGETQYF
TGTGCTAGCAGCTTAGTAGGGGGCGGCGAGACCCAGTACTTC
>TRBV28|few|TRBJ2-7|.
CASSFRGPSYEQYF
TGTGCCAGCAGTTTTCGAGGTCCTTCCTACGAGCAGTACTTC
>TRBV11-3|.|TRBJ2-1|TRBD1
CASSPRQGSNEQFF
TGTGCCAGCAGCCCGAGACAGGGGTCAAATGAGCAGTTCTTC
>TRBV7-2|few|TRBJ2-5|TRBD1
CASSFETGQETQYF
TGTGCCAGCAGCTTTGAGACAGGGCAAGAGACCCAGTACTTC
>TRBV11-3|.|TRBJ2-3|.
CASSLGFGTDTQYF
TGTGCCAGCAGCTTGGGTTTCGGGACAGATACGCAGTATTTT
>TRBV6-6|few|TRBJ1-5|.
CASSAPGAKGQPQHF
TGTGCCAGCAGTGCCCCAGGGGCGAAGGGTCAGCCCCAGCATTTT
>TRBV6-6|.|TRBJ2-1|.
CASSETIGVEQFF
TGTGCCAGCAGCGAAACGATAGGGGTTGAGCAGTTCTTC
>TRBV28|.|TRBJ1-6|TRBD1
CASSSLQGAKNSPLHF
TGTGCCAGCAGCTCCCTACAGGGGGCGAAAAATTCACCCCTCCACTTT
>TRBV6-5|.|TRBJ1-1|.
CASSRPGEPTEAFF
TGTGCCAGCAGTCGGCCAGGCGAACCGACTGAAGCTTTCTTT
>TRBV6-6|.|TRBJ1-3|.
CATLRGTGNTIYF
TGTGCCACCCTCAGGGGTACTGGAAACACCATATATTTT
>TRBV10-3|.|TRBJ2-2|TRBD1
CAISERTGGTGELFF
TGTGCCATCAGTGAACGGACAGGGGGGACCGGGGAGCTGTTTTTT
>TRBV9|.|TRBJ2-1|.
CASSVSGTPTHNEQFF
TGTGCCAGCAGCGTATCAGGGACTCCCACACACAATGAGCAGTTCTTC
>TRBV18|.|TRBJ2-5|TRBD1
CASSRLTGGEETQYF
TGTGCCAGCTCTCGTCTTACAGGGGGCGAGGAGACCCAGTACTTC
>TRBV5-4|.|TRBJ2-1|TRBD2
CASSAGLAGARSYNEQFF
TGTGCCAGCAGCGCGGGACTAGCGGGTGCTCGCTCCTACAATGAGCAGTTCTTC